This passage covers 22 T cell receptor beta chains from one sample sequenced in a study of Graves' ophthalmopathy and Graves' hyperthyroidism. Scientists amplified the TCR beta CDR3 regions from RNA transcripts. Second-round multiplex PCR came after first-round RT-PCR with HTBI primers. From the multiplex PCR reads, TCRdb called clonotypes with MiXCR, one entry per CDR3 protein. The profile shows about 740,000 distinct CDR3 sequences, 40% of them singletons. Sample: peripheral blood. The receptors shown here come from an adult man with Graves' ophthalmopathy.

This clonotype was detected a few times. CDR3: CASSQDFTEAFF. The CDR3 DNA is TGTGCCAGCAGCCAAGATTTCACTGAAGCTTTCTTT. The chain links TRBV14 to TRBJ1-1, with D hard to call. The CDR3 extends over 12 amino acids. CDR1 is SGHDN, CDR2 FVKESK, per germline. The V end lost 0 bases, the J end lost 4 bases, and 3 bases lay between the germline ends.

A remark on this clonotype: An end of the junction does not agree with germline; a read error may underlie this. The chain uses TRBV10-3 and TRBJ2-5; the D gene is possibly TRBD1 (7 bases). Germline V gene lookup returns CDR1 ENHRY and CDR2 SYGVKD. This CDR3 has 16 amino acids. For the CDR3, the DNA is TGTGCCACCAGTAAAACAGGGGTCGGGAGTAGTGAGACCCAGTACTTC. The encoded protein is CATSKTGVGSSETQYF.

V is TRBV24-1 and J is TRBJ1-5; D may be TRBD1 (6 bases). This CDR3 has 14 residues. V was trimmed by 4 bases and J by 4 bases, leaving 10 bases between them. From germline, CDR1 is KGHDR and CDR2 SFDVKD. CDR3 DNA sequence: TGTGCCACCAGTGACCCACAGGGTAATCAGCCCCAGCATTTT. As protein: CATSDPQGNQPQHF.

This chain connects TRBV19 to TRBJ2-5; D gene ambiguous. The end of the DNA fits TRBJ2-7 better, so the J call may be wrong. Germline-derived CDR1 and CDR2 are LNHDA and SQIVND (reference sequence). The CDR3 covers 14 residues. CDR3 coding DNA: TGTGCCAGTGGACCTAGGGCATTCTCCTACGAGCAGTACTTC. As protein: CASGPRAFSYEQYF.

In the case of this clonotype: This clone may be a read error of a much larger clone one base away. J is TRBJ2-7 and V is TRBV9, with unresolved D. CDR3 length equals 13 residues. Per germline, CDR1 SGDLS and CDR2 YYNGEE. CDR3 DNA sequence: TGTACCAGCAGCGTCGGGCAGACCTACGAGCAGTACTTC. It codes for CTSSVGQTYEQYF.

This clonotype occurred a few times. This chain joins TRBV11-1 and TRBJ2-5; no clear D. Trimming took off 3 bases at V and 2 bases at J, with 13 bases between the two ends. The germline gives CDR1 SGHAT, CDR2 FQDESV (reference sequence). The CDR3 spans 15 residues. This CDR3 reads CASSFGVLAQETQYF. CDR3 bases: TGTGCCAGCAGCTTTGGGGTTTTGGCTCAAGAGACCCAGTACTTC.

In this sample, this clonotype turned up many times. The J gene is TRBJ1-1, the V gene TRBV24-1, with D unclear. The CDR3 is 14 residues long. Germline assignment: CDR1 KGHDR and CDR2 SFDVKD. V was cut by 3 bases and J by 1 base, with 8 bases left in between. The CDR3 region has the DNA TGTGCCACCAGTGATGGTGTGAGGAACACTGAAGCTTTCTTT. It translates to CATSDGVRNTEAFF.

This clonotype was recorded once. This chain links TRBV25-1 with TRBJ1-4, with 7 bases lining up with TRBD1. This CDR3 spans 13 amino acids. Germline V lookup: CDR1 MGHDK, CDR2 SYGVNS. CDR3: CARGRGRREKLFF. Here the CDR3 DNA reads TGTGCTAGAGGGAGGGGGCGGCGGGAAAAACTGTTTTTT. The variable domain in full, with the rest retrieved from reference TRBV25-1 and TRBJ1-4, is EADIYQTPRYLVIGTGKKITLECSQTMGHDKMYWYQQDPGMELHLIHYSYGVNSTEKGDLSSESTVSRIRTEHFPLTLESARPSHTSQYLCARGRGRREKLFFGSGTQLSVL.

This clonotype turned up a few times. The chain uses TRBV14 and TRBJ1-5; 9 bases line up with TRBD1. Losses at the gene ends were 0 bases for V and 7 bases for J; bases not matched to a gene: 7. The CDR3 is 16 residues long. CDR1 SGHDN and CDR2 FVKESK come from the germline V gene. Written as DNA, the CDR3 is TGTGCCAGCAGCCAAGAGGGGGACAGGGTACGCCAGCCCCAGCATTTT. This translates into CASSQEGDRVRQPQHF. The whole variable domain, remainder taken from reference TRBV14 and TRBJ1-5, is EAGVTQFPSHSVIEKGQTVTLRCDPISGHDNLYWYRRVMGKEIKFLLHFVKESKQDESGMPNNRFLAERTGGTYSTLKVQPAELEDSGVYFCASSQEGDRVRQPQHFGDGTRLSIL.

The rearrangement joins TRBV7-9 to TRBJ2-5; 7 bases fit TRBD1. The V segment lost 6 bases and the J segment 0 bases; nucleotides outside the gene matches: 7. From germline, CDR1 is SEHNR and CDR2 FQNEAQ (reference sequence). The length of the CDR3 is 15 residues. For the CDR3, the DNA is TGTGCCAGCAGTTACGCCAGGGGGTACCAAGAGACCCAGTACTTC. Protein sequence: CASSYARGYQETQYF.

As concerns this clonotype: A read error may explain this, as a much larger clone is one base away. CDR3 in amino acids: CASSKGRRYNSPLHF. CDR3 DNA: TGTGCCAGCAGTAAGGGCCGAAGATATAATTCACCCCTCCACTTT. The genes are TRBV2 and TRBJ1-6, with D hard to call. CDR1 is SNHLY and CDR2 is FYNNEI in the germline V gene. Between the trimmed V and J ends, which lost 5 bases and 4 bases, there was a span of 12 bases. The CDR3 runs to 15 residues.

The V gene is TRBV29-1, the J gene TRBJ2-7; 8 bases map to TRBD1. This CDR3 is built from 14 residues. Germline CDR1 is SQVTM and CDR2 is ANQGSEA. V was clipped by 4 bases and J by 4 bases; unmatched bases: 9. The CDR3 loop is CSVAPGGRSYEQYF. Here the CDR3 DNA reads TGCAGCGTTGCCCCAGGGGGCCGTTCGTACGAGCAGTACTTC.

The J gene is TRBJ2-5, the V gene TRBV10-3, with D possibly being TRBD2 (6 bases). The V gene's germline CDR1 is ENHRY and CDR2 SYGVKD. The CDR3 loop spans 15 amino acids. Between the trimmed V and J ends, which lost 2 bases and 3 bases, there was a span of 13 bases. CDR3 sequence: CAISEAWSGEETQYF. For the CDR3, the DNA is TGTGCCATCAGTGAGGCCTGGTCGGGGGAAGAGACCCAGTACTTC.

V usage is TRBV20-1 and J usage is TRBJ2-5; 7 bases match TRBD2. Germline V gene lookup returns CDR1 DFQATT and CDR2 SNEGSKA (reference sequence). This CDR3 spans 14 amino acids. V lost 3 bases and J lost 5; bases outside the gene matches: 9. The CDR3 DNA reads TGCAGTGCTAGTTGGCCGGGGGGTGGGGAGACCCAGTACTTC. Its translation: CSASWPGGGETQYF.

This clonotype occurred once. The junction departs from the called germline gene at one end, perhaps through a read error. V and J are TRBV29-1 and TRBJ2-6; D remains unclear. Germline assignment: CDR1 SQVTM and CDR2 ANQGSEA. The CDR3 spans 10 residues. This CDR3 reads CSVAADVLTF. The CDR3, as DNA: TGCAGCGTTGCGGCCGACGTCCTGACTTTC.

On this clonotype itself: Given a much more abundant clone one base away, this may be a read error. This chain uses TRBV12-3 or TRBV12-4 with TRBJ2-5; possible D gene TRBD1, 6 bases. CDR3 length equals 15 residues. CDR3 protein: CASSFDRQAQGTQYF. The DNA of the CDR3 is TGTGCCAGCAGTTTCGACAGGCAAGCCCAAGGGACCCAGTACTTC.

This clonotype has just one count. The V call is TRBV29-1, the J call TRBJ2-7; 8 nucleotides line up with TRBD1. The CDR3 runs to 13 residues. V shed 6 bases, J shed 5 bases, and the junction held 9 bases outside the gene matches. The germline CDR1 and CDR2 sequences are SQVTM and ANQGSEA. The chain's CDR3 is CSVRDRRDNEQYF. CDR3 DNA sequence: TGCAGCGTCCGGGACAGGAGAGACAACGAGCAGTACTTC.

The rearrangement joins TRBV7-6 to TRBJ2-7, with 7 bases identical to TRBD1. CDR1 and CDR2 from the germline V gene are SGHVS and FNYEAQ. V shed 2 bases, J shed 3 bases, and the junction held 4 bases outside the gene matches. The CDR3 has 14 residues. The CDR3 nucleotides read TGTGCCAGCAGCTTACAGGGGGACCTCTACGAGCAGTACTTC. This codes for CASSLQGDLYEQYF.

This clonotype has just a few counts. The genes are TRBV19 and TRBJ2-7, with D unclear. Per germline, CDR1 LNHDA and CDR2 SQIVND (reference sequence). V was cut by 9 bases and J by 2 bases, with 17 bases left in between. CDR3 length: 14 residues. This chain's CDR3 is CASSARHRTYEQYF. CDR3 nucleotides: TGTGCCAGCAGTGCTAGACACCGAACCTACGAGCAGTACTTC.

The chain combines TRBV29-1 with TRBJ1-1; 9 bases are shared with TRBD1. This CDR3 is built from 11 residues. Germline V gene lookup returns CDR1 SQVTM and CDR2 ANQGSEA. V lost 6 bases and J lost 7; bases outside the gene matches: 3. CDR3 in amino acids: CSVGQGIEAFF. The CDR3 nucleotides are TGCAGCGTGGGACAGGGCATTGAAGCTTTCTTT. The whole variable domain, filled in from reference TRBV29-1 and TRBJ1-1, reads SAVISQKPSRDICQRGTSLTIQCQVDSQVTMMFWYRQQPGQSLTLIATANQGSEATYESGFVIDKFPISRPNLTFSTLTVSNMSPEDSSIYLCSVGQGIEAFFGQGTRLTVV.

Turning to this clonotype: A read error may be the cause here, since a much bigger clone is one base away. For the CDR3, the DNA is TGTGCCAGCAGCTTAGCGGACGGCGGAAACACCACATATTTT. It translates to CASSLADGGNTTYF. The V gene is TRBV7-9, the J gene TRBJ1-3; no definite D call. CDR1 is SEHNR and CDR2 is FQNEAQ in the germline V gene (reference sequence). The length of the CDR3 is 14 residues.

This clonotype was counted ten times or more. The V and J genes are TRBV2 and TRBJ1-1; a weak D match, TRBD1 (5 bases). Germline values: CDR1 SNHLY, CDR2 FYNNEI. Trimming removed 4 bases at V and 11 bases at J, with 14 bases between. This CDR3 contains 12 residues. The CDR3, as DNA: TGTGCCAGCAGTGGGTCCAGGGAGGTCGCTTTCTTT. Its protein product is CASSGSREVAFF.